Described below is a single T cell receptor (beta chain) sequence and its context. Its antigen is unidentified. This entry is derived from a study of OX40 agonist ivuxolimab in advanced cancers. Study information: Six ivuxolimab dose levels, 0.01 to 10 mg/kg, were given intravenously every 2 weeks. A mean age of roughly 60 years, range roughly 20 to 90, was recorded, and over 65% were male.

Findings and limits, study-wide: There were also nonresponders showing low normalized T-cell clonal expansion. Partial responders at 0.1-3.0 mg/kg showed near-lowest clonal expansion.

The CDR3 has 15 amino acids. TCRdb's copy holds only in-frame clones and misses some; the assay was immunoSEQ multiplex PCR. Of 60,000 or so clones listed, around 90% are singletons. The sequenced sample was CD4+ or CD8+ T cells sorted from blood, obtained in a trial of the OX40 agonist ivuxolimab. This TCR derives from an adult with an advanced solid tumor such as melanoma, head and neck, liver or kidney cancer. The chain uses TRBV21-1 and TRBJ1-5. TRBV21-1 is given as a pseudogene. The CDR3 loop is CASSPGMWGNQPQHF. The CDR3 DNA reads as TGTGCCAGCAGCCCCGGAATGTGGGGCAATCAGCCCCAGCATTTT.